This is a list of T cell receptor beta chains from one sample in a study of identical twins. TCRdb passed the 5' RACE reads through MiXCR, listing each CDR3 protein once. The profile shows about 1.7 million distinct CDR3 sequences, about 32% of them singletons. Specimen: cord blood. These receptors all stem from a newborn girl in good health. Each CDR3 is given without its conserved first and last residue. Each record gives: V gene, J gene, CDR3 length, CDR3 protein.

TRBV28	TRBJ2-7	11	ASSSGRDYEQY
TRBV4-1	TRBJ2-3	13	ASSRRQGNTDTQY
TRBV20-1	TRBJ1-2	15	SARAPSGQGWMYGYT
TRBV4-1	TRBJ1-2	13	ASSQDLGAYYGYT
TRBV4-2	TRBJ1-1	14	ASSQAEGQGNTEAF
TRBV20-1	TRBJ2-1	18	SLRPGTSGGTPSSYNEQF
TRBV28	TRBJ2-7	13	ASSLRREYPYEQY
TRBV6-2/TRBV6-3	TRBJ2-1	14	ASRTFRGSSYNEQF
TRBV3-1	TRBJ1-6	13	ASSKRTGGNSPLH
TRBV20-1	TRBJ2-7	13	SARVIGRPPYEQY
TRBV20-1	TRBJ2-1	14	SAREFAGFGRNERF
TRBV7-2	TRBJ2-3	12	ASSPAQNRHTPY
TRBV20-1	TRBJ1-2	13	SALHRATLLYGYT
TRBV10-2	TRBJ1-5	13	ASSDTGYSNQPQH
TRBV7-6	TRBJ1-4	13	ASSLEIATNEKLF
TRBV10-3	TRBJ2-2	11	AIKGGRTGELF
TRBV7-2	TRBJ1-5	13	ASRLGVAENQPQH
TRBV3-1	TRBJ2-7	15	ASSRTQASGSSYEQY
TRBV5-1	TRBJ1-2	13	ASSLEGYRAYGYT
TRBV9	TRBJ2-3	13	ASSAYPGAGDTQY
TRBV24-1	TRBJ2-7	14	ATSEEPGGALYEQY